The T cell receptor beta chain described here comes from a study of cytomegalovirus exposure and HLA in healthy donors. Study-wide results and caveats: Solely CMV serostatus was available to characterize immune exposure. When a later analysis compared HLA-associated TCR beta chains with equally common others, the HLA-associated chains turned out to be more clonally expanded and to have lower generation probabilities. In a later analysis, at a false discovery rate of 0.05, 15,000 to 20,000 TCR beta sequences matched HLA alleles.

The PCR used 60 Vbeta and 13 Jbeta primers. Repertoires were generated with immunoSEQ multiplex PCR, while TCRdb's copy carries only in-frame clones and drops some. The sample includes 120,000 to 150,000 clones. The CDR3 runs 17 residues. Trimming shortened V by 0 bases and J by 4 bases, and 20 bases separated the two germline ends. Germline assignment: CDR1 SGHKS and CDR2 YYEKEE (reference sequence). Comment on this clone: Its antigen is undetermined.

The TCR comes from a man aged 40-49 years in good health and CMV-seronegative. V and J are TRBV5-5 and TRBJ2-7, with D uncertain. The sequenced material came from PBMCs. The CDR3 bases are TGTGCCAGCAGCTTGGTCTGGGCAGGTCCCATCCCATACGAGCAGTACTTC. Its protein is CASSLVWAGPIPYEQYF.